The 30 T cell receptor beta chains presented below share a single source sample, sequenced in a study of T cell changes during pregnancy in multiple sclerosis. TCRdb's copy holds only in-frame clones and misses some; the assay was immunoSEQ multiplex PCR. The sample holds 85,000 to 130,000 clones, more than 80% seen once. This specimen consisted of peripheral blood, obtained before pregnancy. These receptors were obtained from a female donor with multiple sclerosis, enrolled in a pregnancy study.

The rearrangement links TRBV4-1 to TRBJ2-7, with D uncertain. The germline V and J ends were trimmed by 0 bases and 3 bases, with 15 bases remaining between them. This CDR3 has 16 amino acids. The germline gives CDR1 MGHRA, CDR2 YSYEKL. The CDR3 coding sequence is TGCGCCAGCAGCCAAGATCGCGCTAGAAATGGCTACGAGCAGTACTTC. Protein sequence: CASSQDRARNGYEQYF.

CDR3 amino acids: CASSYSSGTGGYEQYF. CDR3 in DNA: TGTGCCAGCAGTTACTCATCCGGGACAGGGGGCTACGAGCAGTACTTC. This rearrangement joins TRBV6-5 to TRBJ2-7; 11 nucleotides match TRBD1. CDR3 length: 16 amino acids. Germline V gene sequence: CDR1 MNHEY, CDR2 SVGAGI. With V trimmed by 0 bases and J by 3 bases, 4 bases remained unmatched.

The rearrangement uses TRBV19 and TRBJ2-7; TRBD1 matches 9 bases. V shed 5 bases, J shed 5 bases, and the junction held 13 bases outside the gene matches. CDR1 LNHDA and CDR2 SQIVND come from the germline V gene (reference sequence). The CDR3 totals 16 residues. The CDR3 reads CASSGLPGQGPHEQYF. CDR3 DNA sequence: TGTGCCAGTAGTGGATTACCGGGACAGGGCCCCCACGAGCAGTACTTC.

The chain uses TRBV5-4 and TRBJ2-3, with TRBD2 identical over 14 bases. The V and J ends lost 3 bases and 5 bases, in that order; junction bases with no gene match: 5. Germline assignment: CDR1 SGHNT and CDR2 YYREEE (reference sequence). This CDR3 has 16 amino acids. CDR3 coding DNA: TGTGCCAGCAGCTCGCGGACTAGCGGGGGGAGAGATACGCAGTATTTT. This gives the protein CASSSRTSGGRDTQYF.

The chain recombines TRBV7-2 with TRBJ1-1; 8 positions agree with TRBD1. CDR3 length equals 15 residues. Per germline, CDR1 SGHTA and CDR2 FQGNSA. V was pared by 3 bases and J by 4 bases, with 7 bases of the junction left unmatched. CDR3 DNA: TGTGCCAGCAGCTTTTTTGCAGGGGGCATCACTGAAGCTTTCTTT. This encodes CASSFFAGGITEAFF.

The chain uses TRBV4-2 and TRBJ2-3; D is possibly TRBD1 (5 bases). Germline CDR1 and CDR2: LGHNA and YNFKEQ. The CDR3 totals 15 residues. Trimming stripped 0 bases from V and 3 bases from J, with 10 bases between. CDR3 nucleotides: TGTGCCAGCAGCCAAGACCGCCAGGGAACAGATACGCAGTATTTT. It codes for CASSQDRQGTDTQYF.

The chain joins TRBV15 to TRBJ2-7; 10 bases fit TRBD2. V lost 4 bases and J lost 0; bases outside the gene matches: 6. This CDR3 comprises 16 residues. Germline values: CDR1 LNHNV, CDR2 YYDKDF (reference sequence). The chain's CDR3 is CATSTWTSGRSYEQYF. In DNA form, the CDR3 reads TGTGCCACCAGCACCTGGACTAGCGGTCGCTCCTACGAGCAGTACTTC.

V is TRBV7-3 and J is TRBJ2-7; TRBD2 aligns across 9 bases. The CDR3 contains 15 residues. The germline CDR1 and CDR2 sequences are SGHTA and FQGTGA. The V and J ends lost 2 bases and 2 bases, in that order; junction bases with no gene match: 4. The CDR3 coding sequence is TGTGCCAGCAGCTTAGCTAGCGGGAACACCTACGAGCAGTACTTC. The encoded protein is CASSLASGNTYEQYF.

This clone was observed once. V usage is TRBV28 and J usage is TRBJ1-1, with D possibly being TRBD1 (6 bases). V lost 4 bases and J 10 bases, leaving 13 bases between the germline ends. The CDR3 has 12 amino acids. Germline V gene data show CDR1 as MDHEN and CDR2 as SYDVKM. CDR3 coding DNA: TGTGCCAGCAGTTCCGGGACATTGGGAGCTTTCTTT. The encoded protein is CASSSGTLGAFF.

This clone turned up a few times. The V gene is TRBV6-5, the J gene TRBJ2-1; no reliable D call. With 6 bases removed from V and 3 bases from J, the gap between germline ends came to 9 bases. The CDR3 runs to 13 residues. Germline assignment: CDR1 MNHEY and CDR2 SVGAGI. CDR3: CASSPRSYNEQFF. DNA of the CDR3: TGTGCCAGCAGCCCTAGGAGCTACAATGAGCAGTTCTTC.

This sequence joins TRBV28 and TRBJ1-3; no clear D. The CDR3 spans 14 residues. Germline assignment: CDR1 MDHEN and CDR2 SYDVKM. V was trimmed by 7 bases and J by 0 bases, leaving 10 bases between them. CDR3 amino acids: CASIGRSSGNTIYF. The CDR3 nucleotides are TGTGCCAGCATCGGCCGGAGCTCTGGAAACACCATATATTTT.

V is TRBV2 and J is TRBJ2-7; D is possibly TRBD2 (6 bases). Germline lookup yields CDR1 SNHLY and CDR2 FYNNEI. There are 15 residues in the CDR3. The V and J ends lost 6 bases and 0 bases respectively, with 15 bases between them. The CDR3 loop is CASSPGGSSSYEQYF. CDR3 bases: TGTGCCAGCAGCCCCGGGGGTAGTAGCTCCTACGAGCAGTACTTC. The full variable domain, its missing parts supplied by reference TRBV2 and TRBJ2-7, is EPEVTQTPSHQVTQMGQEVILRCVPISNHLYFYWYRQILGQKVEFLVSFYNNEISEKSEIFDDQFSVERPDGSNFTLKIRSTKLEDSAMYFCASSPGGSSSYEQYFGPGTRLTVT.

The V and J genes are TRBV4-3 and TRBJ1-4, with D uncertain. Trimming removed 4 bases at V and 8 bases at J, with 17 bases between. This CDR3 contains 15 residues. The germline CDR1 and CDR2 sequences are LGHNA and YSLEER. CDR3 in amino acids: CASSLLGGDREKLFF. For the CDR3, the DNA is TGCGCCAGCAGCCTGTTGGGCGGGGATCGGGAAAAACTGTTTTTT.

V gene TRBV6-5 combines with J gene TRBJ2-7, with 11 bases identical to TRBD1. CDR1 is MNHEY and CDR2 is SVGAGI in the germline V gene. Losses at the gene ends were 2 bases for V and 1 base for J; bases not matched to a gene: 4. The CDR3 loop spans 16 amino acids. The DNA for the CDR3 is TGTGCCAGCAGTTACACCGGGACAGGGGGGTCCTACGAGCAGTACTTC. Amino acids: CASSYTGTGGSYEQYF.

This clone was counted once. The chain joins TRBV7-9 to TRBJ2-2; 7 nucleotides align to TRBD2. The germline V gene has CDR1 SEHNR and CDR2 FQNEAQ (reference sequence). There are 16 residues in the CDR3. V lost 7 bases, J lost 0 bases, and 8 bases stayed unmatched. DNA of the CDR3: TGTGCCAGCACCGTGAGCGGGGTCGCGAACACCGGGGAGCTGTTTTTT. It codes for CASTVSGVANTGELFF.

This clone turned up a few times. The V gene is TRBV5-8, the J gene TRBJ1-6, with D hard to call. Trimming took off 10 bases at V and 14 bases at J, with 19 bases between the two ends. CDR1 and CDR2 (germline): SGHTS, YDEGEE. CDR3 length: 12 residues. The CDR3 here is CAYSLGAFTLHF. CDR3 DNA: TGTGCCTATTCCTTAGGAGCTTTTACCCTCCACTTT.

The rearrangement joins TRBV10-3 to TRBJ2-2, with TRBD2 matching 10 bases. The junction had 4 bases not matched to a gene; V was cut back by 3 bases and J by 3 bases. Per germline, CDR1 ENHRY and CDR2 SYGVKD. CDR3 length: 16 amino acids. The CDR3 DNA follows: TGTGCCATCAGTGATAAGCGGGAGGGATACACCGGGGAGCTGTTTTTT. Encoded protein: CAISDKREGYTGELFF.

This rearrangement joins TRBV10-3 to TRBJ2-2; 9 positions match TRBD1. Germline V CDR1 and CDR2: ENHRY, SYGVKD. Trimming at V came to 2 bases and at J to 2 bases, leaving 3 bases not matched to a gene. There are 16 residues in the CDR3. CDR3 in DNA: TGTGCCATCAGTGAGGGGACAGGGAGAAACACCGGGGAGCTGTTTTTT. Amino acid sequence: CAISEGTGRNTGELFF.

The CDR3 here is CASRTGPYEQYF. The CDR3 region has the DNA TGTGCCAGCAGGACAGGGCCCTACGAGCAGTACTTC. The chain couples TRBV6-1 to TRBJ2-7, with 7 bases that match TRBD1. CDR1 and CDR2 (germline): MNHNS, SASEGT. The CDR3 contains 12 residues. The ends lost 6 bases at V and 2 bases at J; junction bases unmatched: 1.

The chain has TRBV6-5 and TRBJ1-2, with D perhaps matching TRBD1 (6 bases). V dropped 8 bases and J dropped 3 bases, with 10 bases sitting between them. CDR3 length: 12 residues. Germline assignment: CDR1 MNHEY and CDR2 SVGAGI. Written as DNA, the CDR3 is TGTGCCAGCGGACAGTCCGACTATGGCTACACCTTC. Translated: CASGQSDYGYTF.

The count of this clone is one. The chain links TRBV7-9 to TRBJ2-3; 12 bases agree with TRBD2. CDR1 is SEHNR, CDR2 FQNEAQ, per germline (reference sequence). CDR3 length: 16 amino acids. V was pared by 4 bases and J by 6 bases, with 8 bases of the junction left unmatched. This CDR3 is CASSSGTSGSADTQYF. DNA for the CDR3: TGTGCCAGCAGCTCCGGGACTAGCGGGTCCGCGGATACGCAGTATTTT.

A single count supports this clone. The chain links TRBV20-1 to TRBJ2-7; D gene ambiguous. The CDR3 runs to 10 residues. Trimming shortened V by 5 bases and J by 3 bases, and 5 bases separated the two germline ends. The germline gives CDR1 DFQATT, CDR2 SNEGSKA (reference sequence). This CDR3 is CSARYYEQYF. The CDR3 nucleotides read TGCAGTGCTCGCTACTACGAGCAGTACTTC.

The chain carries TRBV4-2 and TRBJ2-1, with 9 bases identical to TRBD2. This CDR3 region has 15 residues. Germline V lookup: CDR1 LGHNA, CDR2 YNFKEQ. V shed 6 bases, J shed 8 bases, and the junction held 11 bases outside the gene matches. The DNA of the CDR3 is TGTGCCAGCAGAGGCGGCGCGGGAGGGGGCGATGAGCAGTTCTTC. It specifies CASRGGAGGGDEQFF.

The CDR3 DNA is TGTGCCAGCCTGACAGGGGCTGAAGCTTTCTTT. Encoded protein: CASLTGAEAFF. This sequence joins TRBV7-9 and TRBJ1-1; TRBD1 aligns across 8 bases. V was clipped by 8 bases and J by 6 bases; unmatched bases: 2. CDR3 size: 11 residues. Germline lookup yields CDR1 SEHNR and CDR2 FQNEAQ (reference sequence).

In this sample, this clone turned up once. Here the CDR3 DNA reads TGTGCCAGCAGCTTACTAGCGGGAAGCTACAATGAGCAGTTCTTC. As protein: CASSLLAGSYNEQFF. The V and J genes are TRBV11-3 and TRBJ2-1; 9 bases line up with TRBD2. Per the germline V gene, CDR1 is SGHNT and CDR2 is YENEEA. V lost 2 bases, J lost 3 bases, and 2 bases stayed unmatched. This CDR3 spans 15 amino acids.

The gene calls are TRBV11-2 and TRBJ2-1, with no clear D. The ends were cut back, 5 bases at V and 0 bases at J, with 14 bases in the middle. Germline V gene sequence: CDR1 SGHAT, CDR2 FQNNGV. The CDR3 consists of 16 residues. The CDR3 sequence: CASSEQTESSYNEQFF. Here the CDR3 DNA reads TGTGCCAGCAGCGAACAGACCGAAAGCTCCTACAATGAGCAGTTCTTC. The variable domain in full, completed from reference TRBV11-2 and TRBJ2-1, reads EAGVAQSPRYKIIEKRQSVAFWCNPISGHATLYWYQQILGQGPKLLIQFQNNGVVDDSQLPKDRFSAERLKGVDSTLKIQPAKLEDSAVYLCASSEQTESSYNEQFFGPGTRLTVL.

V gene TRBV18 combines with J gene TRBJ2-1, with D possibly TRBD1 on 6 matching bases. The germline V and J ends were trimmed by 2 bases and 9 bases, with 17 bases remaining between them. The CDR3 loop spans 15 amino acids. Germline assignment: CDR1 KGHSH and CDR2 LQKENI. As DNA, the CDR3 is TGTGCCAGCTCACCAGACGGACAGCCCAACGGTGAGCAGTTCTTC. Amino acids: CASSPDGQPNGEQFF.

This clone was counted a single time. The chain has TRBV10-3 and TRBJ1-5; tentatively, D is TRBD1 (5 bases). The CDR3 has 13 residues. The germline gives CDR1 ENHRY, CDR2 SYGVKD. V lost 10 bases to trimming and J lost 2 bases, with 12 bases between them. The CDR3, as DNA: TGTGCCAGCAGGCGACAGCGCAATCAGCCCCAGCATTTT. As protein: CASRRQRNQPQHF.

The chain links TRBV5-1 to TRBJ2-5; D not certain. The germline V and J ends were trimmed by 4 bases and 0 bases, with 10 bases remaining between them. CDR3 length: 14 residues. From germline, CDR1 is SGHRS and CDR2 YFSETQ. The CDR3 here is CASSPARYQETQYF. CDR3 nucleotide sequence: TGCGCCAGCAGCCCCGCACGGTACCAAGAGACCCAGTACTTC.

The rearrangement joins TRBV6-5 to TRBJ1-3, with TRBD1 matching over 7 bases. Trimming removed 6 bases from V and 14 bases from J; junction bases left unmatched: 10. The CDR3 has 12 amino acids. From germline, CDR1 is MNHEY and CDR2 SVGAGI. The CDR3, as DNA: TGTGCCAGCAGACGTCTCCGGGACAGATTATATTTT. It is translated as CASRRLRDRLYF.